This paragraph covers one T cell receptor beta chain sequence. As yet, its antigen is unknown. V lost 4 bases and J lost 1, with 5 bases in between. This CDR3 contains 13 residues. CDR1 and CDR2 (germline): SGHDT, YYEEEE. The source of the sample is a study of shared clonotypes between healthy human individuals. The study's findings and limits: Across a handful of donors, naive CD4 shared around 5.3%, naive CD8 more than 3%, memory CD4 roughly 2.4%, memory CD8 0.4% to 0.5%.

Data came from immunoSEQ multiplex PCR; TCRdb stores just in-frame clones and leaves some out. Of more than 550,000 clones listed, over 60% are singletons. Specimen: memory CD4+ T cells sorted from blood. Subset: CD45RA-negative fraction. The chain has TRBV5-6 and TRBJ2-2; D unclear. This TCR was sampled from a woman aged 30 to 39 in good health. The CDR3 DNA follows: TGTGCCAGCAGCGGCTGGAACACCGGGGAGCTGTTTTTT. Its protein product is CASSGWNTGELFF. The full variable domain, rest sourced from reference TRBV5-6 and TRBJ2-2, is DAGVTQSPTHLIKTRGQQVTLRCSPKSGHDTVSWYQQALGQGPQFIFQYYEEEERQRGNFPDRFSGHQFPNYSSELNVNALLLGDSALYLCASSGWNTGELFFGEGSRLTVL.